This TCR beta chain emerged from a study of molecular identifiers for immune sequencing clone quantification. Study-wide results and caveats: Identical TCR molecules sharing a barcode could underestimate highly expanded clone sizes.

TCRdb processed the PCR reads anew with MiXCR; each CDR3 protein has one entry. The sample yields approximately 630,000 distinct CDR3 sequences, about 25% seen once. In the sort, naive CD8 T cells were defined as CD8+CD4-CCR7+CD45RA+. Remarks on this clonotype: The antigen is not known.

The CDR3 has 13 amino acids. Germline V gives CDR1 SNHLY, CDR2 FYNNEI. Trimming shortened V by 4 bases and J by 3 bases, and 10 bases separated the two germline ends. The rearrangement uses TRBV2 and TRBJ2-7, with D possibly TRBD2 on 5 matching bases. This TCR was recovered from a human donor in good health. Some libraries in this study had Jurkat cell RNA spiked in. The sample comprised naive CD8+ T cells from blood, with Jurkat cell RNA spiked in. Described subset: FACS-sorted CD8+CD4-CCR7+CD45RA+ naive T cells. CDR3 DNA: TGTGCCAGCAGTGGTATAGGAGGCTACGAGCAGTACTTC. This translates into CASSGIGGYEQYF.